This T cell receptor beta chain came from a study of blood T cell repertoires in COVID-19. Study context: There were acute and convalescent COVID-19 samples, and they came from the United States, Italy and Spain.

In the study's own analysis: Researchers report that nucleated cell counts were estimated from reference gene primer amplification. Measured with immunoSEQ multiplex PCR; TCRdb has only the in-frame clones, and not every one. V, J and clone size were drawn from that table, and D and trimming were deduced from the DNA. The table has 13,000 or so clones, around nine tenths seen once. The junction had 8 bases not matched to a gene; V was cut back by 1 base and J by 7 bases. Germline CDR1 and CDR2: LGHDT and YNNKEL (reference sequence). This CDR3 spans 15 amino acids. Specimen: peripheral blood. This clonotype was obtained from an older man with active COVID-19. The chain couples TRBV3-1 (or the pseudogene TRBV3-2) to TRBJ2-5, with 8 bases lining up with TRBD1. The CDR3 loop reads CASSQGTGTLGTQYF. The CDR3 nucleotides are TGTGCCAGCAGCCAAGGGACAGGGACTTTGGGGACCCAGTACTTC.